The 4 T cell receptor delta chains reported below all come from one sample, sequenced in a study of γδ T cells in repeated Plasmodium falciparum infection listed by TCRdb under 2021. Vgamma9/Vdelta2+ and Vdelta2-negative gammadelta T cell populations were flow-sorted from peripheral blood mononuclear cells for bulk TCR repertoire analysis. Libraries were built with multiplex PCR. The reads were generated on an Illumina MiSeq. Clones were re-identified by TCRdb from the public reads with CATT, and rows with the same DNA were merged. For this sample there are tens of thousands of delta-chain clones; more than 1.5% appear just once. Roughly a quarter of the sample is in the top ten clones. Sequenced: gamma-delta T cells from blood. The receptor source for this set is a pool of human donors (malaria-infected and uninfected, not separated).

A word on this clone: TCRdb's protein, taken from a much larger clone, differs from this DNA's translation at residues 9 and 10, likely owing to a read error; the protein displayed comes from the DNA. The rearrangement links TRDV3 to TRDJ1, with 9 bases aligning to TRDD3. CDR1 TVYSNPD and CDR2 GDNSRS come from the germline V gene (reference sequence). The CDR3 is 22 amino acids. V trimming: 2 bases; J trimming: 0 bases; junction bases outside the gene matches: 28. CDR3 bases: TGTGCCTTTGGGCGACGAAACCCGTGCCGGGGGATACAAACCACGTACACCGATAAACTCATCTTT. Its protein product is CAFGRRNPCRGIQTTYTDKLIF.

At least ten counts were recorded for this clone. A far larger clone is off by one base, so a read error is likely. The same CDR3 can be traced to other DNA sequences in this sample. The V call is TRDV2, the J call TRDJ3; D is perhaps TRDD3 (5 bases). Here the J gene came from matching the DNA to germline, since TCRdb omits it. Per germline, CDR1 GEAIGNYY and CDR2 EKD. The CDR3 sequence is 18 residues long. The chain's CDR3 is CACDKVPNLSWDTRQMFF. The DNA for the CDR3 is TGTGCCTGTGACAAGGTACCCAATCTCTCCTGGGACACTCGACAGATGTTTTTC.

On this clone itself: A far larger clone is one nucleotide away, so this likely arose from a read error. This sample also contains other DNA sequences that code for the same CDR3. The chain joins TRDV1 to TRDJ3, with 9 bases that match TRDD3. In the absence of a J gene in TCRdb, the DNA was matched to germline to assign it here. Looked up from germline, CDR1 is TSWWSYY and CDR2 is QGS. This CDR3 spans 20 amino acids. The CDR3 DNA reads TGTGCTCTTGGGGAATCGCTCCATCTGGGGATACGGTGGGACACCCGGCAGATGTTTTTC. Its protein product is CALGESLHLGIRWDTRQMFF.

For this clone: A single base is all that separates this from a far larger clone, so a read error is likely. In the same sample, other DNA sequences code for this CDR3. The CDR3, as DNA: TGTGCTCTTGGGAAAAGGTTGCTACTTTGGGGGATACCCATGGCGTCCGATAAACTCATCTTT. Translating gives CALGKRLLLWGIPMASDKLIF. The genes are TRDV1 and TRDJ1; TRDD3 agrees at 10 bases. The J gene, left out of TCRdb, was set here by checking the DNA against germline. Germline lookup yields CDR1 TSWWSYY and CDR2 QGS. The J segment lost 3 bases and the V segment lost 5 bases, leaving 24 bases of the junction unmatched. The length of the CDR3 is 21 residues.